This T cell receptor (beta chain) came from a study of control samples from healthy donors and cancer patients. CDR1 and CDR2 (germline): SGHRS, YFSETQ. This CDR3 is built from 13 residues. Trimming cost V 2 bases and J 4 bases; bases outside gene matches: 2. Using immunoSEQ multiplex PCR, the repertoire was profiled, and TCRdb retains in-frame clones only, with some absent. The data show 190,000 or so clones, approximately 95% seen once. This clone was counted a single time. This chain joins TRBV5-1 and TRBJ1-1; 7 bases are a match to TRBD1. This TCR derives from a man in his late teens or twenties in good health. Source material: blood. The CDR3 spells CASSLDRATEAFF. In nucleotides, the CDR3 is TGCGCCAGCAGCTTAGACAGGGCCACTGAAGCTTTCTTT. The full variable domain, completed using reference TRBV5-1 and TRBJ1-1, is KAGVTQTPRYLIKTRGQQVTLSCSPISGHRSVSWYQQTPGQGLQFLFEYFSETQRNKGNFPGRFSGRQFSNSRSEMNVSTLELGDSALYLCASSLDRATEAFFGQGTRLTVV.